The following is a TCR beta chain sequence with its context. At one end, the junction sequence differs from germline, possibly due to a read error. Germline lookup yields CDR1 SGHRS and CDR2 YFSETQ. The length of the CDR3 is 14 residues. Per the original data handling: Estimation of nucleated cell counts was performed using reference gene primer amplification. Here immunoSEQ multiplex PCR was the method, and the copy in TCRdb shows in-frame clones only, minus some. V and J calls and clone size are copied from that table; D and trimming were computed from the DNA. The sample includes more than 300,000 clones, more than 75% of them seen just once. This sample was included in a study of blood T cell repertoires in COVID-19. Turning to the study itself: PBMCs, B-cell-depleted T cells, or T cells were the source of the cDNA or gDNA that made up the material.

Everyone who took part was roughly 18 to 89 years old, and they came from roughly 25 US areas. The receptor's source is a woman aged 18-35 years who had recovered from COVID-19. The rearrangement uses TRBV5-1 and TRBJ1-6; D remains ambiguous. Sequenced sample: PBMCs or T cells enriched from blood (not recorded which). DNA of the CDR3: TGCGCCAGCAGCTTGGTCCAAGGACTCTCACCCCCCCACTTT. The encoded protein is CASSLVQGLSPPHF.